A single sample gave rise to the 30 T cell receptor beta chains below, sequenced in a study of blood T cells in healthy people across ages. PCR was performed a second time for about 6 to 12 cycles using a sample-barcoded 5' primer and a J-beta primer mix. Via MiXCR, TCRdb re-called the 5' RACE reads, giving one row per CDR3 protein. This table holds 1.5 million to 1.8 million distinct CDR3 sequences, approximately 39% found once. The sequenced sample consisted of blood. Source of these receptors: a young woman in good health.

The table lists this clonotype with a few counts. The chain links TRBV21-1 to TRBJ1-2. TRBV21-1 is labeled a pseudogene. CDR3 length equals 16 residues. The CDR3 is CASSKEMGSRDYGYTF. In DNA form, the CDR3 reads TGTGCCAGCAGCAAAGAAATGGGCAGTCGGGACTATGGCTACACCTTC.

This rearrangement joins TRBV20-1 to TRBJ2-5; TRBD1 might be the D (5 bases). CDR1 and CDR2 from the germline V gene are DFQATT and SNEGSKA (reference sequence). The CDR3 is 14 amino acids. V was clipped by 5 bases and J by 2 bases, with 15 bases between them. CDR3 sequence reads: CSACQDINQETQYF. The DNA of the CDR3 is TGCAGTGCTTGCCAGGACATAAATCAAGAGACCCAGTACTTC.

This clonotype was observed a handful of times. V usage is TRBV28 and J usage is TRBJ2-7, with D perhaps assigned TRBD1 or TRBD2 (6 bases each). Per germline, CDR1 MDHEN and CDR2 SYDVKM. This CDR3 has 13 amino acids. Trimming removed 7 bases at V and 3 bases at J, with 13 bases between. CDR3 amino acids: CASIGGSFYEQYF. DNA for the CDR3: TGTGCCAGCATCGGGGGCTCGTTCTACGAGCAGTACTTC.

V is TRBV7-9 and J is TRBJ2-1, with D perhaps matching TRBD2 (6 bases). The CDR3 is made up of 15 amino acids. The germline V and J ends were trimmed by 5 bases and 6 bases, with 17 bases remaining between them. Germline V CDR1 and CDR2: SEHNR, FQNEAQ (reference sequence). The CDR3 spells CASSPRLERINEQFF. The CDR3 nucleotides read TGTGCCAGCAGCCCAAGACTAGAAAGAATCAATGAGCAGTTCTTC.

This CDR3 reads CAILDRDSNQPQHF. The CDR3 DNA is TGTGCCATCTTGGACAGGGATAGCAATCAGCCCCAGCATTTT. This chain links TRBV6-1 with TRBJ1-5; 8 bases line up with TRBD1. Germline CDR1 reads MNHNS; CDR2 reads SASEGT. The length of the CDR3 is 14 residues. V lost 10 bases to trimming and J lost 0 bases; unmatched junction nucleotides: 5.

This clonotype turned up a few times. This rearrangement joins TRBV20-1 to TRBJ1-2; 9 bases are shared with TRBD1. CDR1 and CDR2 from the germline V gene are DFQATT and SNEGSKA (reference sequence). The CDR3 length is 14 residues. V gave up 1 base and J gave up 4 bases; unmatched junction bases: 4. DNA of the CDR3: TGCAGTGCTAGAGGGGACAGGGCTCGCTATGGCTACACCTTC. Translated: CSARGDRARYGYTF.

V gene TRBV27 combines with J gene TRBJ2-5; 11 bases agree with TRBD2. The last part of the DNA fits TRBJ2-7 better; the J call may be wrong. The germline gives CDR1 MNHEY, CDR2 SMNVEV (reference sequence). The CDR3 is 17 residues long. The CDR3 DNA reads as TGTGCCAGCAGTTTATCGGGGTCTAGCGGGAGGTTCTACGAGCAGTACTTC. This translates into CASSLSGSSGRFYEQYF.

The rearrangement links TRBV20-1 to TRBJ1-2; D is ambiguous. The CDR3 has 15 residues. CDR1 is DFQATT, CDR2 SNEGSKA, per germline (reference sequence). The V end lost 0 bases, the J end lost 4 bases, and 15 bases lay between the germline ends. The CDR3 DNA sequence: TGCAGTGCTAGAGATCCCCTCGGGCGGGGCTATGGCTACACCTTC. Translating it yields CSARDPLGRGYGYTF.

This rearrangement joins TRBV6-1 to TRBJ2-1; the match to TRBD1 covers 9 bases. The DNA end is a closer match to TRBJ2-7, so the J assignment may be wrong. CDR3 length: 16 amino acids. Germline V gives CDR1 MNHNS, CDR2 SASEGT. The CDR3: CASSFGTGSSYNEQYF. CDR3 DNA: TGTGCCAGCAGCTTCGGGACAGGGAGCTCCTACAATGAGCAGTACTTC.

About this clonotype itself: Sequence at one end of the junction differs from germline and may be a read error. The rearrangement uses TRBV7-9 and TRBJ1-2, with 8 bases fitting TRBD1. The CDR3 is 14 residues long. Germline-derived CDR1 and CDR2 are SEHNR and FQNEAQ (reference sequence). CDR3 sequence: CASSSRAGGNGFTF. The CDR3 DNA is TGTGCCAGCAGCTCAAGGGCAGGGGGCAATGGCTTCACCTTC.

The rearrangement links TRBV29-1 to TRBJ1-5; no definite D call. The CDR3 covers 12 residues. Per germline, CDR1 SQVTM and CDR2 ANQGSEA. V was shortened by 5 bases and J by 2 bases, with 7 bases between the two germline ends. CDR3 DNA sequence: TGCAGCGTTTCTGACGGCAATCAGCCCCAGCATTTT. Encoded protein: CSVSDGNQPQHF.

A few counts support this clonotype. The chain uses TRBV2 and TRBJ2-5; weak D call: TRBD1 (5 bases). The CDR3 runs to 14 residues. Germline lookup yields CDR1 SNHLY and CDR2 FYNNEI. V was cut by 5 bases and J by 2 bases, with 12 bases left in between. This CDR3 reads CASSLSGSQETQYF. The CDR3 nucleotides are TGTGCCAGCAGTCTGTCAGGGTCGCAAGAGACCCAGTACTTC.

This chain uses TRBV12-3 or TRBV12-4 with TRBJ1-2; the D is unclear. V dropped 2 bases and J dropped 1 base, with 8 bases sitting between them. The CDR3 contains 14 residues. CDR3 nucleotides: TGTGCCAGCAGTTTATTGGGGATTAACTATGGCTACACCTTC. It codes for CASSLLGINYGYTF.

The chain uses TRBV10-3 and TRBJ2-2, with D perhaps matching TRBD2 (6 bases). Between the trimmed V and J ends, which lost 10 bases and 1 base, there was a span of 10 bases. Germline assignment: CDR1 ENHRY and CDR2 SYGVKD. The CDR3 is 13 residues long. The CDR3, as DNA: TGTGCCACCTTGGAGGGGAACACCGGGGAGCTGTTTTTT. Its protein is CATLEGNTGELFF.

The rearrangement joins TRBV6-2 or TRBV6-3 to TRBJ2-1, with 8 bases identical to TRBD2. V shed 4 bases, J shed 10 bases, and the junction held 9 bases outside the gene matches. CDR1 is MNHEY, CDR2 SVGEGT, per germline. This CDR3 spans 14 amino acids. CDR3 coding DNA: TGTGCCAGCAGTTTCGCCTCAATAGCGGGAGAGCAGTTCTTC. Its translation: CASSFASIAGEQFF.

This clonotype was detected a few times. The chain combines TRBV11-2 with TRBJ2-2; maybe TRBD1 (5 bases). V gave up 5 bases and J gave up 8 bases, with 12 bases separating them. The CDR3 has 13 amino acids. Germline V gene lookup returns CDR1 SGHAT and CDR2 FQNNGV. CDR3 loop: CASSHGHYGELFF. CDR3 DNA sequence: TGTGCCAGCAGCCACGGACATTATGGGGAGCTGTTTTTT.

Only a few counts were recorded for this clonotype. The V gene is TRBV5-1, the J gene TRBJ1-2, with D hard to call. Germline V lookup: CDR1 SGHRS, CDR2 YFSETQ. CDR3 length: 15 residues. V dropped 0 bases and J dropped 0 bases, with 9 bases sitting between them. The chain's CDR3 is CASSLDGSANYGYTF. Here the CDR3 DNA reads TGCGCCAGCAGCTTGGATGGCTCCGCTAACTATGGCTACACCTTC.

This clonotype was recorded only once. The chain recombines TRBV27 with TRBJ2-1; D not certain. V lost 3 bases, J lost 2 bases, and 11 bases lay in between. Germline values: CDR1 MNHEY, CDR2 SMNVEV (reference sequence). CDR3 size: 15 residues. This CDR3 reads CASSFPRATYNEQFF. CDR3 nucleotide sequence: TGTGCCAGCAGTTTCCCCCGGGCCACCTACAATGAGCAGTTCTTC.

The V gene is TRBV4-1, the J gene TRBJ1-4; TRBD1 might be the D (5 bases). CDR1 is MGHRA and CDR2 is YSYEKL in the germline V gene. This CDR3 has 14 amino acids. Trimming took off 3 bases at V and 6 bases at J, with 11 bases between the two ends. The CDR3 loop is CASSHSGTDEKLFF. CDR3 sequence (DNA): TGCGCCAGCAGCCATTCCGGGACCGATGAAAAACTGTTTTTT.

This clonotype came up a few times. The rearrangement uses TRBV12-3 or TRBV12-4 and TRBJ2-1, with D possibly TRBD1 on 6 matching bases. The CDR3 runs 16 residues. V lost 7 bases and J 3 bases, leaving 19 bases between the germline ends. CDR3 sequence: CASNLSGGGDYNEQFF. Here the CDR3 DNA reads TGTGCCAGCAACCTTTCTGGGGGCGGAGACTACAATGAGCAGTTCTTC.

This clonotype appeared once. The rearrangement links TRBV2 to TRBJ2-2; TRBD1 aligns across 9 bases. The CDR3 covers 15 residues. Germline CDR1 is SNHLY and CDR2 is FYNNEI. Trimming cost V 8 bases and J 10 bases; bases outside gene matches: 14. Here the CDR3 reads CASLKDRGRAVELFF. The CDR3 bases are TGTGCCAGCCTCAAGGACAGGGGCCGCGCCGTGGAGCTGTTTTTT.

V usage is TRBV6-5 and J usage is TRBJ2-7; D is perhaps TRBD1 (6 bases). V dropped 0 bases and J dropped 6 bases, with 18 bases sitting between them. The length of the CDR3 is 16 residues. Per the germline V gene, CDR1 is MNHEY and CDR2 is SVGAGI. The CDR3 region is CASSYSPGHALTEQYF. CDR3 nucleotide sequence: TGTGCCAGCAGTTACTCGCCGGGACACGCTCTAACCGAGCAGTACTTC.

About this clonotype itself: This may be a read error: a much more frequent sequence differs by one nucleotide. The rearrangement links TRBV6-5 to TRBJ2-7, with D uncertain. This CDR3 region has 12 residues. V was pared by 8 bases and J by 7 bases, with 15 bases between. Germline V gives CDR1 MNHEY, CDR2 SVGAGI. This CDR3 reads CASGRRYNEQYF. In nucleotides, the CDR3 is TGTGCCAGCGGCAGAAGGTACAATGAGCAGTACTTC.

V usage is TRBV30 and J usage is TRBJ2-1; 7 nucleotides line up with TRBD2. CDR1 GTSNPN and CDR2 SVGIG come from the germline V gene (reference sequence). The V gene end was trimmed by 1 base and the J gene end by 2 bases; junction bases not matched to a gene: 5. The CDR3 spans 15 residues. The CDR3 DNA follows: TGTGCCTGGAGTGCGGACGGGGGGACCTACAATGAGCAGTTCTTC. As protein: CAWSADGGTYNEQFF.

The gene calls are TRBV4-3 and TRBJ2-1; no definite D call. CDR3 length equals 14 residues. Trimming left V 0 bases short and J 5 bases short, with 8 bases between. Germline values: CDR1 LGHNA, CDR2 YSLEER. As DNA, the CDR3 is TGCGCCAGCAGCCAAGATCGATGGAACAATGAGCAGTTCTTC. Protein sequence: CASSQDRWNNEQFF.

The genes are TRBV9 and TRBJ1-1, with 11 bases fitting TRBD1. V shed 3 bases, J shed 10 bases, and the junction held 8 bases outside the gene matches. Germline lookup yields CDR1 SGDLS and CDR2 YYNGEE. The CDR3 is made up of 14 amino acids. This chain's CDR3 is CASSAPGQGARAFF. Here the CDR3 DNA reads TGTGCCAGCAGCGCCCCCGGACAGGGGGCAAGAGCTTTCTTT.

Only a few counts were recorded for this clonotype. CDR3 DNA sequence: TGTGCCAGCAGCCATGGGGGAGATCAGCCCCAGCATTTT. Translating it yields CASSHGGDQPQHF. The chain couples TRBV25-1 to TRBJ1-5; D might be TRBD1 (5 bases). The length of the CDR3 is 13 residues. Trimming removed 6 bases at V and 5 bases at J, with 11 bases between. Germline V gene data show CDR1 as MGHDK and CDR2 as SYGVNS.

The CDR3 bases are TGTGCCAGCGGCCCAGGGCCCTACCAAGAGACCCAGTACTTC. It translates to CASGPGPYQETQYF. The J gene is TRBJ2-5, the V gene TRBV12-3 or TRBV12-4, with D tentatively TRBD1 (5 bases). The V end was cut by 8 bases, the J end by 0 bases, with 13 bases between. This CDR3 has 14 residues.

This chain uses TRBV28 with TRBJ2-1, with TRBD2 matching 10 bases. This CDR3 is built from 15 residues. The ends lost 5 bases at V and 7 bases at J; junction bases unmatched: 8. CDR1 and CDR2 (germline): MDHEN, SYDVKM. The chain's CDR3 is CASSLWGTSENEQFF. The CDR3 DNA sequence: TGTGCCAGCAGTCTTTGGGGGACTAGCGAAAATGAGCAGTTCTTC.

In this sample, this clonotype turned up a few times. The V gene is TRBV6-2 or TRBV6-3, the J gene TRBJ2-1; 9 nucleotides match TRBD2. V shed 2 bases and J 8 bases; nucleotides not matched to a gene: 10. The CDR3 sequence is 16 residues long. Per germline, CDR1 MNHEY and CDR2 SVGEGT. CDR3 sequence: CASSYKGSGGSDEQFF. In DNA, the CDR3 is TGTGCCAGCAGTTACAAGGGCAGCGGGGGGTCAGATGAGCAGTTCTTC.